The T cell receptor beta chain described here comes from a study of T cells in Graves' hyperthyroidism and ophthalmopathy. This clonotype has a count of ten or more. Trimming pared 4 bases from V and 5 bases from J, leaving 7 bases between. The CDR3 totals 12 residues. Germline CDR1 reads KGHDR; CDR2 reads SFDVKD. Amplified regions were TCR beta CDR3 sequences from RNA transcripts. Carried out on the TCR CDR3, a first-round RT-PCR used the HTBI primer set. MiXCR was run by TCRdb on the multiplex PCR reads, yielding one entry per CDR3 protein. The table records a few hundred thousand distinct CDR3 sequences, 46% of them present only once.

This rearrangement joins TRBV24-1 to TRBJ2-5; D ambiguous. The receptor comes from a woman aged 18-35 years with Graves' hyperthyroidism. The sequenced sample was peripheral blood or thyroid tissue (not recorded which). The CDR3 coding sequence is TGTGCCACCAGTGACCCAGCGGAGACCCAGTACTTC. Encoded protein: CATSDPAETQYF.